By proportion, the clone carrying this TCR beta chain is medium-sized. The antigen is undetermined. Clones were sequenced by immunoSEQ multiplex PCR, and TCRdb holds only the in-frame ones, with some missing. The profile shows under 4,500 clones, about 64% of them singletons. This sample was included in a study of PD-1 blockade in classical Hodgkin lymphoma. Study results and limitations: Before treatment, complete responders showed about the same diversity as newly diagnosed patients.

Brentuximab vedotin exposure varied among the patients, all of whom had relapsed after autologous stem cell transplantation. Best response was recorded as complete response, partial response or progressive disease. V dropped 3 bases and J dropped 4 bases, with 11 bases sitting between them. Germline CDR1 is MGHDK and CDR2 is SYGVNS. This CDR3 spans 14 amino acids. The clonotype originates from a human donor with classical Hodgkin lymphoma. The sample consisted of peripheral blood mononuclear cells (PBMCs), taken at baseline. This chain links TRBV25-1 with TRBJ2-3; D not certain. The CDR3 DNA follows: TGTGCCAGCAGTGACCAGAGGTGGGCAGATACGCAGTATTTT. As protein: CASSDQRWADTQYF.